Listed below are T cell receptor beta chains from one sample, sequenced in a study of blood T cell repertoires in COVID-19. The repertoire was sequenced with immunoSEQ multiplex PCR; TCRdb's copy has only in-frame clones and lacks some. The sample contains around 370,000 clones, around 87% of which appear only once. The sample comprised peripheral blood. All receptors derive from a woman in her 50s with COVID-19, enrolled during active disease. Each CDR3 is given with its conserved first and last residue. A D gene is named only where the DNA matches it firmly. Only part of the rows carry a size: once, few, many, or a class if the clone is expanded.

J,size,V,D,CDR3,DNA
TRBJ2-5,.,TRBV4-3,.,CASSQDLQGTQYF,TGCGCCAGCAGCCAAGACCTACAGGGGACCCAGTACTTC
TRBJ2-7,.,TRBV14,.,CASSQVLIPGEQYF,TGTGCCAGCAGCCAAGTTTTGATCCCCGGCGAGCAGTACTTC
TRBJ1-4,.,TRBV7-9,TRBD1,CASSRQTGVNEKLFF,TGTGCCAGCAGTCGCCAGACAGGGGTTAATGAAAAACTGTTTTTT
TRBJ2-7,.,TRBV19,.,CASSPNTGKSPYEQYF,TGTGCCAGTAGTCCCAATACAGGGAAGTCACCCTACGAGCAGTACTTC
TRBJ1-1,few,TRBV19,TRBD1,CASTQDRGLTEAFF,TGTGCCAGTACCCAGGACAGGGGACTCACTGAAGCTTTCTTT
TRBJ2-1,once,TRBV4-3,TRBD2,CASSARGAGDPYNEQFF,TGCGCCAGCAGCGCAAGGGGAGCGGGAGATCCCTACAATGAGCAGTTCTTC
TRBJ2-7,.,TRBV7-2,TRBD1,CASRQTGEQYF,TGTGCCAGCAGACAGACAGGGGAACAGTACTTC
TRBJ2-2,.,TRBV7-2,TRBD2,CASSLASGTNTGELFF,TGTGCCAGCAGCTTAGCTAGCGGGACGAACACCGGGGAGCTGTTTTTT
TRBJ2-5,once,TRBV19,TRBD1,CASNRQGRPETQYF,TGTGCCAGTAACCGACAGGGGCGGCCAGAGACCCAGTACTTC
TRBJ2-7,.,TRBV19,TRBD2,CASSSAGLAGDRYF,TGTGCCAGTAGTTCCGCGGGACTAGCGGGAGATCGGTACTTC
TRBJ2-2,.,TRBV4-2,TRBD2,CASSRWLLEAGGGTGELFF,TGTGCCAGCAGCCGGTGGCTCCTCGAGGCGGGAGGTGGGACCGGGGAGCTGTTTTTT
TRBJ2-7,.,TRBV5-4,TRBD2,CASSLQLAGGSEQYF,TGTGCCAGCAGCTTACAACTAGCGGGAGGGAGTGAGCAGTACTTC
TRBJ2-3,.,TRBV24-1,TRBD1,CATSDLGTGGEDTQYF,TGTGCCACCAGTGACTTAGGGACAGGGGGAGAAGATACGCAGTATTTT
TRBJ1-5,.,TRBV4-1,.,CASSPPDRSNQPQHF,TGCGCCAGCAGCCCGCCGGACAGAAGCAATCAGCCCCAGCATTTT
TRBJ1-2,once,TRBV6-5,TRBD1,CASKDSRDRVHGYTF,TGTGCCAGCAAGGATTCCCGGGACAGGGTTCATGGCTACACCTTC
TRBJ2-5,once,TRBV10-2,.,CASRNGYQETQYF,TGCGCCAGCAGGAACGGGTACCAAGAGACCCAGTACTTC
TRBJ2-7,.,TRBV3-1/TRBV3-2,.,CASSQEAGFYEQYF,TGTGCCAGCAGCCAAGAAGCCGGGTTCTACGAGCAGTACTTC
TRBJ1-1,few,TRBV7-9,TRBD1,CASSRPGTGEAFF,TGTGCCAGCAGCCGTCCCGGGACAGGAGAAGCTTTCTTT
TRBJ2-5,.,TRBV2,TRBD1,CASSPTGSSGETQYF,TGTGCCAGCAGCCCGACAGGGAGCTCTGGAGAGACCCAGTACTTC
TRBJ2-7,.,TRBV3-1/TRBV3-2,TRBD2,CASNRLAGGPGEQYF,TGTGCCAGCAACCGACTAGCGGGAGGGCCGGGCGAGCAGTACTTC
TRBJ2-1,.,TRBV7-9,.,CASSPRTTSRNEQFF,TGTGCCAGCAGCCCTCGGACTACCTCGAGGAATGAGCAGTTCTTC
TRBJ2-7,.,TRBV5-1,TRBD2,CASSLSSGASYEQYF,TGCGCCAGCAGCTTGTCTAGCGGAGCCTCCTACGAGCAGTACTTC
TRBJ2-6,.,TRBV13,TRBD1,CASSRKPGGISSGANVLTF,TGTGCCAGCAGCCGCAAACCAGGGGGCATCAGCTCTGGGGCCAACGTCCTGACTTTC
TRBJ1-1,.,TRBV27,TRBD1,CASSRDRANAEAFF,TGTGCCAGCAGTAGGGACAGGGCAAATGCTGAAGCTTTCTTT
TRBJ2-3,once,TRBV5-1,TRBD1,CASSAGLLDRVETDTQYF,TGCGCCAGCAGCGCCGGACTCCTGGACAGGGTGGAGACAGATACGCAGTATTTT
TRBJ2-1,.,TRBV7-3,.,CASSPFHGGRNEQFF,TGTGCCAGCAGCCCATTTCACGGCGGCCGCAATGAGCAGTTCTTC
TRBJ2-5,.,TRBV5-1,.,CASSAVGLQDETQYF,TGCGCCAGCAGCGCCGTGGGACTCCAGGATGAGACCCAGTACTTC
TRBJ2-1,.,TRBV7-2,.,CASSLVRGAEQFF,TGTGCCAGCAGCTTAGTCCGGGGGGCCGAGCAGTTCTTC
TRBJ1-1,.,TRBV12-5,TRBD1,CASGLLDRDRNTEAFF,TGTGCTAGTGGTTTGCTAGACAGGGACAGAAACACTGAAGCTTTCTTT
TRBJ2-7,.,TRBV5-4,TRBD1,CASSRTGGNYEQYF,TGTGCCAGCAGCCGGACAGGGGGAAACTACGAGCAGTACTTC
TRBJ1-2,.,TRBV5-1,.,CASSATEYNYGYTF,TGCGCCAGCAGCGCGACAGAATATAACTATGGCTACACCTTC
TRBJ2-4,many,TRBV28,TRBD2,CASSPTGGRGKNIQYF,TGTGCCAGCAGCCCTACGGGGGGAAGGGGCAAAAACATTCAGTACTTC
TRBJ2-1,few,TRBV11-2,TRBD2,CASSFSPRTSGSNEQFF,TGTGCCAGCAGCTTCTCTCCTAGGACTAGCGGGAGCAATGAGCAGTTCTTC
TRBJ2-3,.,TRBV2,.,CASNRGGDTQYF,TGTGCCAGCAACAGGGGGGGAGATACGCAGTATTTT
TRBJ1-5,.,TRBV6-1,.,CASSERGRPVYSNQPQHF,TGTGCCAGCAGTGAACGTGGGAGACCTGTGTATAGCAATCAGCCCCAGCATTTT
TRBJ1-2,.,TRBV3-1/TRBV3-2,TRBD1,CASSQQDRGRPNYGYTF,TGTGCCAGCAGCCAACAGGACAGGGGGAGGCCTAACTATGGCTACACCTTC
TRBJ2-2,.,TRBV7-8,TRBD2,CASSLRRTGGNPGELFF,TGTGCCAGCAGCTTACGCAGGACGGGGGGGAACCCCGGGGAGCTGTTTTTT
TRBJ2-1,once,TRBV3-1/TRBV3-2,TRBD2,CASSQGGGRAGEQFF,TGTGCCAGCAGCCAAGGGGGTGGGAGGGCCGGTGAGCAGTTCTTC
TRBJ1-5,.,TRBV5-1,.,CASSPTGSYNQPQHF,TGCGCCAGCAGCCCGACGGGATCCTACAATCAGCCCCAGCATTTT
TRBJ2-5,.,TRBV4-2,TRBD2,CASSQDDGSGRASETQYF,TGTGCCAGCAGCCAAGATGATGGTAGCGGGAGGGCCTCTGAGACCCAGTACTTC
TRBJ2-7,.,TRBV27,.,CASSLTGTYEQYF,TGTGCCAGCAGTTTAACGGGGACCTACGAGCAGTACTTC
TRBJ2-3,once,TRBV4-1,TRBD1,CASSQDLGQPTDTQYF,TGCGCCAGCAGCCAAGATTTGGGACAGCCGACAGATACGCAGTATTTT
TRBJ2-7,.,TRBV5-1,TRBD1,CASSFRDRDYEQYF,TGCGCCAGCAGCTTCCGGGACAGGGACTACGAGCAGTACTTC
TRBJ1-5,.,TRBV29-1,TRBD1,CSVWDRDNQPQHF,TGCAGCGTCTGGGACAGAGACAATCAGCCCCAGCATTTT
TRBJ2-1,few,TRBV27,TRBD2,CASSLGTSGQNEQFF,TGTGCCAGCAGCCTTGGGACTAGCGGGCAAAATGAGCAGTTCTTC
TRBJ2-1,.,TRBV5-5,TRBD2,CASRDEGLAGRDEQFF,TGTGCCAGCAGAGACGAGGGACTAGCGGGAAGAGATGAGCAGTTCTTC
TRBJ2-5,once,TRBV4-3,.,CASSQVFSEGETQYF,TGCGCCAGCAGCCAGGTTTTCTCGGAGGGTGAGACCCAGTACTTC
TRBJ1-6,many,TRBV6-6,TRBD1,CASTPRGQNSSPLHF,TGTGCCAGCACTCCCAGGGGGCAGAACAGTTCACCCCTCCACTTT
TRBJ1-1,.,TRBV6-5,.,CASSYMGARGTEAFF,TGTGCCAGCAGTTATATGGGGGCTCGGGGCACTGAAGCTTTCTTT
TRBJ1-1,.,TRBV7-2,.,CASSSPVPNTEAFF,TGTGCCAGCAGCTCGCCGGTCCCGAACACTGAAGCTTTCTTT
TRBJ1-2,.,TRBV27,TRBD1,CASSLYIGGRGQVGYTF,TGTGCCAGCAGTTTATACATTGGCGGCAGGGGGCAGGTTGGCTACACCTTC
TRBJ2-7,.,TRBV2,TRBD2,CASNSRQGGNEQYF,TGTGCCAGCAATTCTAGGCAGGGAGGGAACGAGCAGTACTTC
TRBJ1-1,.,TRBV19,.,CASSKTQGPVNTEAFF,TGTGCCAGTAGTAAGACTCAGGGGCCCGTGAACACTGAAGCTTTCTTT
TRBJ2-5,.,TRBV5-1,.,CASSLDPQETQYF,TGCGCCAGCAGCCTAGACCCACAAGAGACCCAGTACTTC
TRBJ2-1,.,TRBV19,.,CASSISSDTYNEQFF,TGTGCCAGTAGTATAAGTAGCGACACCTACAATGAGCAGTTCTTC
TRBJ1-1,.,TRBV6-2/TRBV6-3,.,CASSYSNRANTEAFF,TGTGCCAGCAGTTACTCGAACAGGGCGAACACTGAAGCTTTCTTT